Each of the 17 T cell receptor beta chains below was sequenced from the same sample in a study of blood T cell repertoires in COVID-19. Repertoires were generated with immunoSEQ multiplex PCR, while TCRdb's copy carries only in-frame clones and drops some. Here the sample spans some 100,000 clones, around nine tenths being singletons. The sample was peripheral blood. All receptors come from a man over 45 with acute or convalescent COVID-19.

The chain links TRBV29-1 to TRBJ2-3; 10 positions agree with TRBD2. CDR1 and CDR2 from the germline V gene are SQVTM and ANQGSEA. This CDR3 has 13 amino acids. The J segment lost 5 bases and the V segment lost 4 bases, leaving 3 bases of the junction unmatched. The CDR3 here is CSVGLAGVDTQYF. CDR3 DNA: TGCAGCGTTGGCCTAGCGGGAGTAGATACGCAGTATTTT.

V gene TRBV27 combines with J gene TRBJ2-2; 14 nucleotides line up with TRBD2. Germline V lookup: CDR1 MNHEY, CDR2 SMNVEV (reference sequence). This CDR3 spans 20 amino acids. Trimming took 3 bases from V and 0 from J; bases not matched to a gene: 9. CDR3 nucleotides: TGTGCCAGCAGTTTGGGACTAGCGGGAGCGCTTGGGACGAACACCGGGGAGCTGTTTTTT. Translated: CASSLGLAGALGTNTGELFF.

Only one count was recorded for this clone. V and J are TRBV12-5 and TRBJ1-2; D is perhaps TRBD1 (5 bases). Trimming cost V 6 bases and J 2 bases, with 22 bases left between them. CDR3 length: 17 amino acids. Germline-derived CDR1 and CDR2 are LGHNT and FRNRAP. The DNA of the CDR3 is TGTGCTAGTGGCCGGTGGTGGGGGGATTCCTCCAACTATGGCTACACCTTC. It codes for CASGRWWGDSSNYGYTF. Looking up the rest from reference TRBV12-5 and TRBJ1-2 gives the full variable domain: DARVTQTPRHKVTEMGQEVTMRCQPILGHNTVFWYRQTMMQGLELLAYFRNRAPLDDSGMPKDRFSAEMPDATLATLKIQPSEPRDSAVYFCASGRWWGDSSNYGYTFGSGTRLTVV.

This clone occurred a few times. The V call is TRBV19, the J call TRBJ2-6; TRBD2 agrees at 7 bases. Germline V gene lookup returns CDR1 LNHDA and CDR2 SQIVND (reference sequence). The ends lost 6 bases at V and 0 bases at J; junction bases unmatched: 8. CDR3 length equals 17 residues. The CDR3 is CASSILAGDSGANVLTF. The CDR3 DNA reads TGTGCCAGTAGCATCTTAGCGGGTGACTCTGGGGCCAACGTCCTGACTTTC.

This clone was seen a few times. The rearrangement links TRBV5-1 to TRBJ1-6; the match to TRBD1 covers 8 bases. Germline trimming cut 0 bases from V and 5 bases from J; bases unmatched to any gene: 4. Germline V gene sequence: CDR1 SGHRS, CDR2 YFSETQ. This CDR3 spans 16 amino acids. Here the CDR3 DNA reads TGCGCCAGCAGCTTGGGCAGGGGGCAGAATAATTCACCCCTCCACTTT. Amino acids: CASSLGRGQNNSPLHF.

The chain has TRBV5-8 and TRBJ1-1; 7 positions agree with TRBD1. The ends lost 4 bases at V and 7 bases at J; junction bases unmatched: 19. This CDR3 region has 17 residues. Per germline, CDR1 SGHTS and CDR2 YDEGEE. The CDR3: CASSRALGRQGVSEAFF. The CDR3 region has the DNA TGTGCCAGCAGCAGGGCGCTTGGGAGACAGGGAGTCAGTGAAGCTTTCTTT.

This chain joins TRBV11-3 and TRBJ2-1; 12 nucleotides agree with TRBD2. Germline values: CDR1 SGHNT, CDR2 YENEEA. V lost 1 base and J lost 8; bases outside the gene matches: 15. The CDR3 has 19 residues. CDR3 DNA sequence: TGTGCCAGCAGCTTAGTCCCCTGGGCCACGACTAGCGGGAGAGATGAGCAGTTCTTC. Its translation: CASSLVPWATTSGRDEQFF.

This chain joins TRBV5-1 and TRBJ1-6, with D possibly matching TRBD1 (5 bases). This CDR3 contains 16 residues. Trimming took off 1 base at V and 5 bases at J, with 13 bases between the two ends. CDR1 SGHRS and CDR2 YFSETQ come from the germline V gene. For the CDR3, the DNA is TGCGCCAGCAGCTTGAGAACACAGGATGATAATTCACCCCTCCACTTT. Translation gives CASSLRTQDDNSPLHF.

CDR3 sequence: CASSVDRDRLLSPLHF. In nucleotides, the CDR3 is TGTGCCAGCAGTGTAGACCGGGACAGGCTTTTGTCACCCCTCCACTTT. The chain is built from TRBV6-1 and TRBJ1-6; 8 nucleotides match TRBD1. The CDR3 runs to 16 residues. J lost 10 bases, V lost 4 bases, and 12 bases had no gene match. Germline CDR1 is MNHNS and CDR2 is SASEGT.

The chain is built from TRBV29-1 and TRBJ1-2, with a weak D call TRBD1 (6 bases). V was trimmed by 7 bases and J by 4 bases, leaving 16 bases between them. This CDR3 spans 13 amino acids. Per germline, CDR1 SQVTM and CDR2 ANQGSEA. The CDR3: CSAEPRDTYGYTF. The DNA for the CDR3 is TGCAGCGCAGAACCCCGGGACACCTATGGCTACACCTTC.

The V call is TRBV3-1 (or the pseudogene TRBV3-2), the J call TRBJ1-1; TRBD1 might be the D (5 bases). V lost 5 bases, J lost 1 base, and 8 bases lay in between. Per the germline V gene, CDR1 is LGHDT and CDR2 is YNNKEL (reference sequence). CDR3 length: 13 amino acids. This chain's CDR3 is CASSNGQNTEAFF. In DNA form, the CDR3 reads TGTGCCAGCAGCAACGGACAGAACACTGAAGCTTTCTTT.

The chain combines TRBV6-5 with TRBJ1-6; 7 bases agree with TRBD1. The CDR3 is 15 residues long. V lost 4 bases, J lost 8 bases, and 8 bases stayed unmatched. The germline V gene encodes CDR1 MNHEY and CDR2 SVGAGI. CDR3 sequence: CASSSPATGHSPLHF. The CDR3 DNA is TGTGCCAGCAGTTCCCCCGCGACAGGGCATTCACCCCTCCACTTT.

J is TRBJ2-7 and V is TRBV5-1, with TRBD2 matching over 9 bases. The CDR3 runs to 16 residues. Germline CDR1 and CDR2: SGHRS and YFSETQ. The trim removed 4 bases at V and 5 bases at J, leaving 13 bases unmatched. Here the CDR3 DNA reads TGCGCCAGCAGCCCGCCCAATAGCGGGAGTATAGACGAGCAGTACTTC. Translated: CASSPPNSGSIDEQYF.

There are a few counts of this clone. V and J are TRBV5-6 and TRBJ2-1; 9 bases are shared with TRBD2. The CDR3 is 16 amino acids. V shed 6 bases and J 7 bases; nucleotides not matched to a gene: 14. Germline V CDR1 and CDR2: SGHDT, YYEEEE. The CDR3 sequence: CASTQVAGVIQNEQFF. Here the CDR3 DNA reads TGTGCCAGCACCCAGGTAGCGGGAGTAATACAGAATGAGCAGTTCTTC.

J is TRBJ2-1 and V is TRBV3-1 (or the pseudogene TRBV3-2); 7 nucleotides agree with TRBD2. Looked up from germline, CDR1 is LGHDT and CDR2 is YNNKEL (reference sequence). Trimming at V came to 6 bases and at J to 9 bases, leaving 5 bases not matched to a gene. This CDR3 spans 12 amino acids. CDR3 DNA: TGTGCCAGCAGTAGGCTAGCGGCTGAGCAGTTCTTC. Encoded protein: CASSRLAAEQFF.

CDR3 coding DNA: TGTGCTAGTGGTCGACAGGGGAATAGCAATCAGCCCCAGCATTTT. This encodes CASGRQGNSNQPQHF. This sequence joins TRBV12-5 and TRBJ1-5, with TRBD1 matching over 8 bases. The germline V gene has CDR1 LGHNT and CDR2 FRNRAP. The CDR3 runs to 15 residues. J was trimmed by 0 bases and V by 5 bases; bases with no gene match: 3.

This CDR3 is CASSPGLASGELFF. CDR3 DNA: TGTGCCAGCAGCCCGGGACTAGCCTCCGGGGAGCTGTTTTTT. The chain recombines TRBV7-2 with TRBJ2-2; 9 nucleotides line up with TRBD2. The J segment lost 6 bases and the V segment lost 5 bases, leaving 4 bases of the junction unmatched. CDR1 and CDR2 from the germline V gene are SGHTA and FQGNSA. This CDR3 has 14 amino acids. The complete variable domain, with remaining parts taken from reference TRBV7-2 and TRBJ2-2, reads GAGVSQSPSNKVTEKGKDVELRCDPISGHTALYWYRQSLGQGLEFLIYFQGNSAPDKSGLPSDRFSAERTGGSVSTLTIQRTQQEDSAVYLCASSPGLASGELFFGEGSRLTVL.